The 5 T cell receptor beta chains given below trace back to one sample, sequenced in a study of blood T cell repertoires in COVID-19. Sequencing was performed with immunoSEQ multiplex PCR; in TCRdb, only in-frame clones are kept and a portion is missing. This sample has some 250,000 clones, with under 90% found just once. Source material: PBMCs or T cells enriched from blood (not recorded which). The receptors were sampled from a woman in her 30s with acute COVID-19.

The rearrangement joins TRBV29-1 to TRBJ1-2, with unresolved D. Germline V lookup: CDR1 SQVTM, CDR2 ANQGSEA. The CDR3 sequence is 11 residues long. V was trimmed by 7 bases and J by 6 bases, leaving 12 bases between them. CDR3 bases: TGCAGCGCAGGAGTTGCCCATGGCTACACCTTC. This codes for CSAGVAHGYTF.

This clone was seen only once. The chain links TRBV28 to TRBJ2-3; weak D call: TRBD1 (6 bases). The CDR3 is 12 residues long. From germline, CDR1 is MDHEN and CDR2 SYDVKM. The V end lost 8 bases, the J end lost 4 bases, and 10 bases lay between the germline ends. The DNA for the CDR3 is TGTGCCAGCGTCTCAGGGGCAGATACGCAGTATTTT. Its protein is CASVSGADTQYF.

This chain joins TRBV29-1 and TRBJ1-2, with D possibly TRBD1 on 6 matching bases. This CDR3 has 13 residues. Between the trimmed V and J ends, which lost 2 bases and 2 bases, there was a span of 9 bases. Germline assignment: CDR1 SQVTM and CDR2 ANQGSEA. CDR3 sequence reads: CSVERTANYGYTF. CDR3 nucleotides: TGCAGCGTTGAAAGGACAGCAAACTATGGCTACACCTTC.

This clone has just one count. V gene TRBV5-5 combines with J gene TRBJ1-6; 8 bases align to TRBD1. V lost 0 bases to trimming and J lost 7 bases; unmatched junction nucleotides: 3. The CDR3 totals 15 residues. Germline CDR1 reads SGHKS; CDR2 reads YYEKEE (reference sequence). The CDR3 here is CASSLVGQENSPLHF. CDR3 bases: TGTGCCAGCAGCTTGGTGGGACAGGAAAATTCACCCCTCCACTTT.

This rearrangement joins TRBV2 to TRBJ2-2; TRBD1 aligns across 10 bases. The CDR3 length is 16 residues. V lost 5 bases, J lost 5 bases, and 8 bases stayed unmatched. The germline gives CDR1 SNHLY, CDR2 FYNNEI. The DNA of the CDR3 is TGTGCCAGCAGTCGACAGGGGGCGCGAAATACCGGGGAGCTGTTTTTT. This codes for CASSRQGARNTGELFF.